The 22 T cell receptor beta chains reported below all come from one sample, sequenced in a study of circulating and synovial CD4+ cells in juvenile arthritis. TCRdb's table, derived via immunoSEQ multiplex PCR, lists solely in-frame clones and lacks some. The sample has fewer than 40,000 clones; roughly 95% are singletons. The material sequenced was CD4+ T cells from blood. Receptors originate from a human donor with juvenile idiopathic arthritis.

This chain links TRBV7-7 with TRBJ2-3; D possibly corresponds to TRBD2 (6 bases). Germline-derived CDR1 and CDR2 are SSHAT and FNYEAQ (reference sequence). This CDR3 contains 12 residues. For the CDR3, the DNA is TGTGCTAGCGGTCACGAGGGCGGTACGCAGTATTTT. Translated, it gives CASGHEGGTQYF.

V and J are TRBV5-6 and TRBJ1-2; TRBD1 might be the D (6 bases). V dropped 4 bases and J dropped 4 bases, with 14 bases sitting between them. Germline V gives CDR1 SGHDT, CDR2 YYEEEE. This CDR3 region has 14 residues. The DNA for the CDR3 is TGTGCCAGCAGCCCCGGACAGTTGCGCTATGGCTACACCTTC. As protein: CASSPGQLRYGYTF.

The chain joins TRBV15 to TRBJ1-5; D is possibly TRBD1 (5 bases). The ends were cut back, 1 base at V and 1 base at J, with 11 bases in the middle. This CDR3 contains 16 residues. Germline loops: CDR1 LNHNV, CDR2 YYDKDF (reference sequence). The CDR3, as DNA: TGTGCCACCAGCAGAGGTATACAGGTCAGCAATCAGCCCCAGCATTTT. Amino acids: CATSRGIQVSNQPQHF.

The J gene is TRBJ2-3, the V gene TRBV7-8; D might be TRBD2 (5 bases). V lost 5 bases and J lost 3, with 18 bases in between. This CDR3 has 16 amino acids. Germline assignment: CDR1 SGHVS and CDR2 FQNEAQ. The CDR3 nucleotides read TGTGCCAGCAGCCCCCGAGGGCCGGTAGGAACAGATACGCAGTATTTT. It translates to CASSPRGPVGTDTQYF.

The J gene is TRBJ2-7, the V gene TRBV15; D is possibly TRBD2 (6 bases). Germline V CDR1 and CDR2: LNHNV, YYDKDF (reference sequence). CDR3 size: 14 residues. Trimming pared 4 bases from V and 6 bases from J, leaving 16 bases between. This CDR3 reads CATSKAGTLIEQYF. Written as DNA, the CDR3 is TGTGCCACCAGCAAAGCCGGGACTCTGATCGAGCAGTACTTC.

The V and J genes are TRBV4-1 and TRBJ2-1; 13 bases map to TRBD2. Looked up from germline, CDR1 is MGHRA and CDR2 is YSYEKL. The CDR3 is 17 residues long. Trimming at V came to 4 bases and at J to 5 bases, leaving 8 bases not matched to a gene. The CDR3 sequence is CASSPHKTSGRNNEQFF. As DNA, the CDR3 is TGCGCCAGCAGCCCGCATAAGACTAGCGGGAGGAACAATGAGCAGTTCTTC.

This chain joins TRBV5-1 and TRBJ2-5; TRBD1 might be the D (5 bases). The CDR3 extends over 16 amino acids. V was shortened by 1 base and J by 5 bases, with 18 bases between the two germline ends. The germline V gene has CDR1 SGHRS and CDR2 YFSETQ. CDR3 in DNA: TGCGCCAGCAGCTTGAGGGCGGAAGGGGCTGGGGAGACCCAGTACTTC. It translates to CASSLRAEGAGETQYF. Full variable domain (rest looked up from reference TRBV5-1 and TRBJ2-5): KAGVTQTPRYLIKTRGQQVTLSCSPISGHRSVSWYQQTPGQGLQFLFEYFSETQRNKGNFPGRFSGRQFSNSRSEMNVSTLELGDSALYLCASSLRAEGAGETQYFGPGTRLLVL.

The chain employs TRBV28 and TRBJ2-5; possibly TRBD2 for D (6 bases). The CDR3 runs 14 residues. Germline V lookup: CDR1 MDHEN, CDR2 SYDVKM. Trimming removed 5 bases from V and 4 bases from J, with 14 bases in between. The CDR3 DNA reads TGTGCCAGCAGTCAAGGGGCGGGGTTAGAGACCCAGTACTTC. This translates into CASSQGAGLETQYF.

This clone appeared once. The J gene is TRBJ2-7, the V gene TRBV28, with 11 bases identical to TRBD1. In germline, CDR1 is MDHEN, CDR2 SYDVKM. This CDR3 contains 19 residues. Trimming took 5 bases from V and 0 from J; bases not matched to a gene: 15. In DNA, the CDR3 is TGTGCCAGCAGTACGGACAGGGGGCTCCCACGGATCCTCTCCTACGAGCAGTACTTC. This translates into CASSTDRGLPRILSYEQYF.

The rearrangement uses TRBV9 and TRBJ2-2, with D perhaps matching TRBD2 (5 bases). The germline V and J ends were trimmed by 2 bases and 2 bases, with 19 bases remaining between them. Germline-derived CDR1 and CDR2 are SGDLS and YYNGEE. This CDR3 region has 18 residues. Here the CDR3 DNA reads TGTGCCAGCAGCGTCGCTCCCGTAGCGTCAGGCAACACCGGGGAGCTGTTTTTT. Translation gives CASSVAPVASGNTGELFF.

The rearrangement links TRBV5-6 to TRBJ1-2; 9 bases line up with TRBD1. The CDR3 is made up of 15 amino acids. Germline-derived CDR1 and CDR2 are SGHDT and YYEEEE. Losses at the gene ends were 3 bases for V and 4 bases for J; bases not matched to a gene: 7. CDR3 nucleotide sequence: TGTGCCAGCAGCTCAACGGGACAGGGCCCCTATGGCTACACCTTC. Its protein product is CASSSTGQGPYGYTF.

The V and J genes are TRBV19 and TRBJ2-1; 7 nucleotides line up with TRBD2. The CDR3 length is 16 residues. CDR1 LNHDA and CDR2 SQIVND come from the germline V gene (reference sequence). Trimming at V came to 5 bases and at J to 7 bases, leaving 14 bases not matched to a gene. The CDR3 region is CASSFRKGGSGNEQFF. The CDR3 nucleotides read TGTGCCAGTAGTTTCCGAAAGGGAGGGAGCGGTAATGAGCAGTTCTTC.

The V call is TRBV19, the J call TRBJ1-1, with D maybe TRBD1 (5 bases). Germline values: CDR1 LNHDA, CDR2 SQIVND (reference sequence). Trimming took off 4 bases at V and 4 bases at J, with 13 bases between the two ends. The CDR3 has 14 residues. The CDR3 nucleotides are TGTGCCAGTAGTACCCAGGGCGGGGGCACTGAAGCTTTCTTT. Translating it yields CASSTQGGGTEAFF.

V and J are TRBV5-6 and TRBJ1-2; TRBD1 matches 7 bases. Trimming took 4 bases from V and 2 from J; bases not matched to a gene: 2. Germline V lookup: CDR1 SGHDT, CDR2 YYEEEE. This CDR3 is built from 13 residues. The CDR3 reads CASSLRGNYGYTF. The CDR3 DNA follows: TGTGCCAGCAGCCTCAGGGGGAACTATGGCTACACCTTC.

This chain links TRBV18 with TRBJ1-1; TRBD1 aligns across 8 bases. The V gene end was trimmed by 5 bases and the J gene end by 5 bases; junction bases not matched to a gene: 4. CDR3 length: 13 residues. Germline V lookup: CDR1 KGHSH, CDR2 LQKENI. CDR3 DNA: TGTGCCAGCTCAACACAGGGGGTGACTGAAGCTTTCTTT. This sequence encodes CASSTQGVTEAFF.

V gene TRBV4-1 combines with J gene TRBJ2-2, with D perhaps TRBD2 (5 bases). CDR1 and CDR2 from the germline V gene are MGHRA and YSYEKL. Between the trimmed V and J ends, which lost 0 bases and 3 bases, there was a span of 8 bases. The CDR3 consists of 15 residues. CDR3 in DNA: TGCGCCAGCAGCCAAGATAGCGCCTACACCGGGGAGCTGTTTTTT. Translation gives CASSQDSAYTGELFF.

The rearrangement links TRBV7-3 to TRBJ2-1, with TRBD2 identical over 8 bases. CDR3 length: 14 amino acids. Germline V gene data show CDR1 as SGHTA and CDR2 as FQGTGA. The V gene end was trimmed by 1 base and the J gene end by 6 bases; junction bases not matched to a gene: 2. The CDR3 sequence is CASSLIGRGNEQFF. The CDR3 region has the DNA TGTGCCAGCAGCTTAATCGGGAGGGGCAATGAGCAGTTCTTC.

V gene TRBV14 combines with J gene TRBJ1-1; perhaps TRBD1 as D (5 bases). CDR1 is SGHDN, CDR2 FVKESK, per germline. Trimming left V 4 bases short and J 1 base short, with 7 bases between. There are 13 residues in the CDR3. The DNA of the CDR3 is TGTGCCAGCAGCCGTGACAGGAACACTGAAGCTTTCTTT. It is translated as CASSRDRNTEAFF.

V and J are TRBV19 and TRBJ2-3; maybe TRBD2 (5 bases). This CDR3 region has 17 residues. Germline V gene sequence: CDR1 LNHDA, CDR2 SQIVND (reference sequence). Trimming left V 3 bases short and J 4 bases short, with 20 bases between. In DNA, the CDR3 is TGTGCCAGTAGTATTTCCTCGGGAAAGATTATGTCAGATACGCAGTATTTT. The encoded protein is CASSISSGKIMSDTQYF.

V and J are TRBV5-4 and TRBJ1-1; D may be TRBD1 (6 bases). The CDR3 runs 14 residues. The germline V gene encodes CDR1 SGHNT and CDR2 YYREEE (reference sequence). The ends were cut back, 4 bases at V and 1 base at J, with 11 bases in the middle. The DNA of the CDR3 is TGTGCCAGCAGCCTAGGGGGGGCGAACACTGAAGCTTTCTTT. Its protein is CASSLGGANTEAFF.

The chain joins TRBV28 to TRBJ1-1, with unresolved D. Germline CDR1 MDHEN, CDR2 SYDVKM. The CDR3 has 14 amino acids. The germline V and J ends were trimmed by 2 bases and 1 base, with 8 bases remaining between them. CDR3 nucleotide sequence: TGTGCCAGCAGTTTAACGGGAGGGAACACTGAAGCTTTCTTT. Its protein is CASSLTGGNTEAFF.

Only one count was recorded for this clone. The gene calls are TRBV15 and TRBJ2-3; 10 bases line up with TRBD2. CDR3 length: 16 residues. The ends lost 4 bases at V and 4 bases at J; junction bases unmatched: 8. The germline gives CDR1 LNHNV, CDR2 YYDKDF (reference sequence). This CDR3 is CATSMRTSGEPDTQYF. In DNA form, the CDR3 reads TGTGCCACCAGCATGAGGACTAGCGGAGAGCCAGATACGCAGTATTTT.